Listed here is a single T cell receptor (beta chain). What it binds is unknown. This sample was included in a study of cytomegalovirus exposure and HLA in healthy donors. As for the study in general: The approximately 110 validation repertoires used a platform that matched the one used for the approximately 620 first-cohort repertoires, as a later analysis reported. Broader study findings: Most TCRs appeared rarely, but some public TCRs recurred in many donors.

The repertoire was sequenced with immunoSEQ multiplex PCR; TCRdb's copy has only in-frame clones and lacks some. The sample consists of over 100,000 clones, nearly 90% of them appearing once. CDR1 SGHNT and CDR2 YENEEA come from the germline V gene. V was cut by 3 bases and J by 5 bases, with 14 bases left in between. The CDR3 runs to 14 residues. The specimen was PBMCs. The sequence derives from a woman aged 18-29 years in good health and CMV-seronegative. The chain combines TRBV11-3 with TRBJ2-7; D is ambiguous. CDR3 region: CASSFTSISDEQYF. CDR3 sequence (DNA): TGTGCCAGCAGCTTTACTTCTATTTCTGACGAGCAGTACTTC.